This is a list of T cell receptor beta chains from one sample in a study of Tregs in tolerant kidney transplant recipients. Libraries were prepared by immunoSEQ multiplex PCR; TCRdb keeps only in-frame clonotypes and omits some of them. The repertoire holds about 59,000 clones, with around 82% as singletons. Specimen: CD4+ T cells from blood. The receptors originated from a human donor in good health. Both conserved end residues are part of each CDR3. The D gene is left open where the match is weak. Part of the rows lack a size; the others show once, few, many or a class for expanded clones.

>15|TRBJ1-1|-|TRBV5-4|-
CASSLHNGTKIEAFF
>14|TRBJ2-7|-|TRBV23-1|TRBD1
CARELIRTGYEQYF
>14|TRBJ1-1|-|TRBV27|TRBD1
CASNRQGPNTEAFF
>15|TRBJ2-6|-|TRBV2|TRBD1
CASSERTGGANVLTF
>14|TRBJ2-4|-|TRBV2|-
CASSSLPSENIQYF
>14|TRBJ1-1|few|TRBV5-1|TRBD1
CASSLQGGGTEAFF
>11|TRBJ2-7|-|TRBV7-9|-
CAVHRIYEQYF
>14|TRBJ2-1|-|TRBV27|-
CASSFFRAGNEQFF
>12|TRBJ1-2|once|TRBV5-1|-
CASSLERNGYTF
>13|TRBJ1-1|once|TRBV5-5|-
CASSTNRDTEAFF
>14|TRBJ1-1|-|TRBV11-2|-
CASSLRVLRTEAFF
>15|TRBJ1-4|-|TRBV25-1|TRBD1
CASSDTGGTNEKLFF
>16|TRBJ2-7|few|TRBV30|TRBD2
CAWTSGLPFSSYEQYF
>14|TRBJ1-4|-|TRBV14|-
CASSPGAANEKLFF
>16|TRBJ1-5|-|TRBV4-1|-
CASSQRDQFGNQPQHF
>14|TRBJ2-2|-|TRBV2|-
CASRTDRNTGELFF
>15|TRBJ2-5|-|TRBV11-2|TRBD1
CASRHRGLVQETQYF
>15|TRBJ2-7|-|TRBV18|TRBD1
CASSPTNGQGGEQYF
>15|TRBJ2-5|many|TRBV15|-
CATSRIGEVKETQYF
>12|TRBJ1-1|-|TRBV7-2|-
CASSLRVTEAFF
>12|TRBJ2-3|-|TRBV11-2|-
CASRGGEDTQYF
>13|TRBJ1-2|-|TRBV19|-
CATHASINYGYTF
>18|TRBJ2-5|once|TRBV11-2|TRBD2
CASSPSRGGPRVKETQYF
>15|TRBJ2-5|-|TRBV5-1|-
CASSVLGGVGETQYF
>17|TRBJ2-2|-|TRBV4-1|TRBD2
CASSQGLAGINTGELFF
>13|TRBJ2-5|-|TRBV4-3|-
CASSHPAGETQYF
>9|TRBJ2-1|-|TRBV6-6|-
CVTHPEQFF
>17|TRBJ2-1|-|TRBV11-2|-
CASSLSLTRDTYTEQFF